This is a list of T cell receptor beta chains from one sample in a study of T cells in Graves' hyperthyroidism and ophthalmopathy. Via MiXCR, TCRdb re-called the multiplex PCR reads, giving one row per CDR3 protein. Of approximately 430,000 distinct CDR3 sequences listed, about 14% are singletons. Sample: blood. Receptor source: a man between 18 and 29 years old with Graves' ophthalmopathy. CDR3s include the opening cysteine and the closing phenylalanine or tryptophan. D genes are given only for firm matches. A row's size may be missing; if present it is once, few, many or a size class.

v_call	clone_size	d_call	j_call	cdr3_aa	cdr3_nt
TRBV28	many	.	TRBJ2-2	CASSFARSGGTGELFF	TGTGCCAGCAGTTTTGCCAGGAGCGGAGGTACCGGGGAGCTGTTTTTT
TRBV20-1	many	TRBD1	TRBJ2-5	CSARQGLETQYF	TGCAGTGCCAGACAGGGGCTAGAGACCCAGTACTTC
TRBV2	many	.	TRBJ1-2	CASGRDTRAGGYTF	TGTGCCAGCGGGCGGGACACCCGGGCAGGGGGCTACACCTTC
TRBV5-8	.	.	TRBJ2-1	CASSLSMGADEQFF	TGTGCCAGCAGCTTGAGTATGGGGGCCGATGAGCAGTTCTTC
TRBV28	many	TRBD2	TRBJ2-3	CASSPSSGITDTQYF	TGTGCCAGCAGTCCATCTAGCGGGATTACAGATACGCAGTATTTT
TRBV7-8	many	.	TRBJ2-5	CASSLAPQQETQYF	TGTGCCAGCAGCTTAGCGCCACAGCAAGAGACCCAGTACTTC
TRBV27	.	TRBD1	TRBJ2-1	CASSTYRGLTYNGQFF	TGTGCCAGCAGTACATACAGGGGGCTCACCTACAATGGGCAGTTCTTC
TRBV5-4	.	.	TRBJ1-4	CASSLPSDPNEKLFF	TGTGCCAGCAGCTTGCCCTCGGACCCTAATGAAAAACTGTTTTTT
TRBV2	many	.	TRBJ1-3	CASSGTSGNTIYF	TGTGCCAGCAGTGGGACATCTGGAAACACCATATATTTT
TRBV5-1	.	.	TRBJ2-5	CASSSEGGHETQYF	TGCGCCAGCAGCTCGGAGGGGGGGCATGAGACCCAGTACTTC
TRBV13	many	TRBD1	TRBJ1-1	CASSSDRGEGTEAFF	TGTGCCAGCAGCAGTGACAGGGGAGAGGGCACTGAAGCTTTCTTT
TRBV27	.	.	TRBJ2-1	CASSLFPPGLLRNNEQFF	TGTGCCAGCAGTTTATTTCCTCCGGGACTGCTAAGGAACAATGAGCAGTTCTTC
TRBV10-3	few	.	TRBJ2-3	CAISDGTDTQYF	TGTGCCATCAGTGATGGGACAGATACGCAGTATTTT
TRBV30	.	.	TRBJ2-5	CACKKRTLGETQYF	TGTGCCTGTAAAAAGCGGACCCTTGGGGAGACCCAGTACTTC
TRBV24-1	many	.	TRBJ1-5	CATSDSAGPYQPQHF	TGTGCCACCAGTGATTCTGCGGGGCCGTATCAGCCCCAGCATTTT
TRBV10-3	.	.	TRBJ1-2	CAIRGGTTSGYTF	TGTGCCATCCGCGGGGGGACTACGTCTGGCTACACCTTC
TRBV5-1	.	.	TRBJ1-1	CASSLDGGTTEAFF	TGCGCCAGCAGCTTGGATGGGGGAACAACTGAAGCTTTCTTT
TRBV19	few	TRBD1	TRBJ2-7	CASSMRDSTYEQYF	TGTGCCAGTAGTATGAGGGACAGTACTTACGAGCAGTACTTC
TRBV27	many	TRBD1	TRBJ2-1	CASSPDRGISYNEQFF	TGTGCCAGCAGTCCCGACAGGGGAATTTCCTACAATGAGCAGTTCTTC
TRBV12-3/TRBV12-4	many	.	TRBJ1-5	CASSTSDSGKHF	.
TRBV6-1	.	.	TRBJ1-5	CASGPSRPQHF	TGTGCCAGCGGTCCCTCCCGGCCCCAGCATTTT
TRBV20-1	many	TRBD1	TRBJ2-5	CSASRDSSQETQYF	TGCAGTGCTAGTCGGGACAGTTCCCAAGAGACCCAGTACTTC
TRBV5-5	few	.	TRBJ2-7	CASSDPRTRLAYEQYF	TGTGCCAGCAGCGACCCCCGGACACGGTTGGCCTACGAGCAGTACTTC
TRBV19	many	TRBD1	TRBJ1-1	CASSPTGAMNTEAFF	TGTGCCAGTAGTCCGACAGGGGCCATGAACACTGAAGCTTTCTTT
TRBV5-1	few	TRBD1	TRBJ1-3	CASSLQGATENTIYF	TGCGCCAGCAGCTTACAGGGGGCAACGGAAAACACCATATATTTT
TRBV5-1	many	.	TRBJ2-7	CASSLGEDSYEQYF	TGCGCCAGCAGCTTGGGGGAGGATTCCTACGAGCAGTACTTC
TRBV4-1	few	TRBD1	TRBJ1-5	CASSHEQGARQPQHF	TGCGCCAGCAGCCACGAACAGGGGGCACGACAGCCCCAGCATTTT
TRBV27	many	.	TRBJ2-7	CASVNSRDYEQYF	TGTGCCAGCGTGAACTCGCGGGACTACGAGCAGTACTTC
TRBV27	few	TRBD1	TRBJ1-6	CASSTTGLSPLHF	TGTGCCAGCAGTACGACAGGGCTATCACCCCTCCACTTT
TRBV3-1	many	.	TRBJ2-1	CASSEGKSEQFF	TGTGCCAGCAGCGAAGGGAAGAGTGAGCAGTTCTTC
TRBV27	many	TRBD2	TRBJ2-5	CASNPGAGGLETQYF	TGTGCCAGCAATCCGGGGGCGGGAGGGTTAGAGACCCAGTACTTC
TRBV3-1	many	.	TRBJ2-7	CASSQEESSYEQYF	TGTGCCAGCAGCCAAGAAGAGAGCTCCTACGAGCAGTACTTC
TRBV20-1	many	TRBD2	TRBJ2-4	CSARVPSGGENIQYF	TGCAGTGCTAGGGTCCCTAGCGGGGGGGAGAACATTCAGTACTTC
TRBV6-1	many	.	TRBJ2-2	CASSFLDAPLDTGELFF	TGTGCCAGCAGCTTCTTGGACGCTCCCTTGGACACCGGGGAGCTGTTTTTT
TRBV9	.	.	TRBJ2-3	CASSVVGQTSTDTQYF	TGTGCCAGCAGCGTAGTAGGACAAACTAGCACAGATACGCAGTATTTT
TRBV5-1	.	.	TRBJ1-3	CASSLGPYLTVSGNTIYF	TGCGCCAGCAGCTTGGGACCCTACCTGACAGTCTCTGGAAACACCATATATTTT
TRBV28	few	TRBD2	TRBJ2-1	CASSSSGLAGGYNEQFF	TGTGCCAGCAGTTCCTCAGGGCTAGCGGGGGGATACAATGAGCAGTTCTTC
TRBV4-1	many	.	TRBJ2-5	CASSHGGGETQYF	TGCGCCAGCAGCCACGGGGGAGGCGAGACCCAGTACTTC
TRBV5-1	.	TRBD1	TRBJ1-1	CASSWATGAGTTEAFF	TGCGCCAGCAGCTGGGCGACAGGGGCAGGGACCACTGAAGCTTTCTTT
TRBV5-8	.	.	TRBJ2-7	CASSLRGASYEQYF	TGTGCCAGCAGCTTAAGGGGTGCTTCCTACGAGCAGTACTTC
TRBV3-1	many	TRBD1	TRBJ2-7	CASSHGTARNEQYF	TGTGCCAGCAGCCACGGGACAGCGCGGAACGAGCAGTACTTC
TRBV20-1	many	.	TRBJ2-3	CSALSGSTDTQYF	TGCAGTGCTCTAAGCGGGAGCACAGATACGCAGTATTTT
TRBV28	many	.	TRBJ2-7	CASSLIRRGWGEQYF	TGTGCCAGCAGTTTGATCCGGCGCGGGTGGGGCGAGCAGTACTTC
TRBV28	many	TRBD1	TRBJ1-2	CASRGQDGNYGYTF	TGTGCCAGCAGGGGACAGGATGGTAACTATGGCTACACCTTC
TRBV6-1	many	TRBD1	TRBJ2-5	CASSHDRGRNQETQYF	TGTGCCAGCAGTCACGACAGGGGGCGGAATCAAGAGACCCAGTACTTC
TRBV6-4	.	TRBD2	TRBJ2-3	CTSRDAGGTDTQYF	TGTACCAGCAGAGACGCGGGGGGCACAGATACGCAGTATTTT
TRBV4-1	few	.	TRBJ2-1	CASSNLGVLSYNEQFF	TGCGCCAGCAGCAATCTAGGGGTGCTCTCCTACAATGAGCAGTTCTTC
TRBV27	.	.	TRBJ1-4	CASSCPRTTNEKLFF	TGTGCCAGCAGTTGTCCCAGGACAACTAATGAAAAACTGTTTTTT
TRBV7-6	few	TRBD1	TRBJ1-4	CASSASRGRGATNEKLFF	TGTGCCAGCAGCGCGTCCAGGGGGCGCGGGGCAACTAATGAAAAACTGTTTTTT